This entry lists 27 T cell receptor beta chains sequenced from one sample in a study of PD-1 blockade in classical Hodgkin lymphoma (dated by TCRdb to the early 2020s). Libraries were constructed by the immunoSEQ multiplex PCR assay. The immuneACCESS repertoire file appears here via TCRdb, limited to in-frame rearrangements. These files lack a portion of the clones; in checked studies, under half of the deficit traces to unresolved V genes, and the cause of the others is not known. Present in this sample are roughly 64,000 clones, approximately 90% of which were seen just once. The top ten hold about 8% of the sample. The time point tag for this specimen amounts to: cycle 4 day 1 (C4D1), after more than 5 weeks of nivolumab. Relapse after autologous stem cell transplantation had occurred in all trial patients, and cohorts A, B and C were distinguished by prior brentuximab vedotin exposure. This specimen was peripheral blood mononuclear cells (PBMCs), taken before the fourth cycle of nivolumab. Receptors were obtained from a human donor with classical Hodgkin lymphoma.

This chain joins TRBV19 and TRBJ2-7; unclear D gene. CDR1 and CDR2 from the germline V gene are LNHDA and SQIVND (reference sequence). Trimming left V 3 bases short and J 7 bases short, with 13 bases between. The CDR3 extends over 13 amino acids. The CDR3 DNA sequence: TGTGCCAGTAGTATTCCCCTCTTCGGGGAGCAGTACTTC. Translating gives CASSIPLFGEQYF.

V is TRBV5-1 and J is TRBJ2-4; D gene unclear. The CDR3 consists of 13 residues. V was clipped by 7 bases and J by 8 bases, with 16 bases between them. CDR1 SGHRS and CDR2 YFSETQ come from the germline V gene. The CDR3 bases are TGCGCCAGCTCCAACCCCACTGGGGACATTCAGTACTTC. Translated, it gives CASSNPTGDIQYF. The full variable domain, completed using reference TRBV5-1 and TRBJ2-4, is KAGVTQTPRYLIKTRGQQVTLSCSPISGHRSVSWYQQTPGQGLQFLFEYFSETQRNKGNFPGRFSGRQFSNSRSEMNVSTLELGDSALYLCASSNPTGDIQYFGAGTRLSVL.

The chain recombines TRBV2 with TRBJ1-2, with unresolved D. The CDR3 sequence is 11 residues long. The ends were cut back, 7 bases at V and 3 bases at J, with 6 bases in the middle. Germline loops: CDR1 SNHLY, CDR2 FYNNEI. The CDR3 sequence is CASKRDYGYTF. The CDR3 DNA reads TGTGCCAGCAAAAGAGACTATGGCTACACCTTC. Combining the CDR3 with reference TRBV2 and TRBJ1-2 gives the whole variable domain EPEVTQTPSHQVTQMGQEVILRCVPISNHLYFYWYRQILGQKVEFLVSFYNNEISEKSEIFDDQFSVERPDGSNFTLKIRSTKLEDSAMYFCASKRDYGYTFGSGTRLTVV.

The chain joins TRBV11-2 to TRBJ2-5; 11 bases match TRBD2. The CDR3 totals 18 residues. Germline V gene sequence: CDR1 SGHAT, CDR2 FQNNGV. Trimming removed 1 base from V and 2 bases from J; junction bases left unmatched: 9. The CDR3 loop is CASSLGDLAGGYQETQYF. DNA for the CDR3: TGTGCCAGCAGCTTAGGGGATCTAGCGGGGGGCTATCAAGAGACCCAGTACTTC.

The chain carries TRBV2 and TRBJ1-2; no definite D call. CDR1 is SNHLY and CDR2 is FYNNEI in the germline V gene. The CDR3 sequence is 14 residues long. Trimming pared 0 bases from V and 6 bases from J, leaving 11 bases between. The CDR3 is CASSEAAEDDGYTF. In DNA, the CDR3 is TGTGCCAGCAGTGAAGCGGCAGAGGATGATGGCTACACCTTC.

The chain recombines TRBV4-1 with TRBJ2-3, with D unclear. The germline V and J ends were trimmed by 0 bases and 10 bases, with 11 bases remaining between them. The germline V gene has CDR1 MGHRA and CDR2 YSYEKL. The CDR3 extends over 13 amino acids. In nucleotides, the CDR3 is TGCGCCAGCAGCCAAGATAACAACGAGGCGCAGTATTTT. Its protein product is CASSQDNNEAQYF.

The chain has TRBV4-1 and TRBJ2-1, with 12 nucleotides matching TRBD2. Germline V gene lookup returns CDR1 MGHRA and CDR2 YSYEKL. Unmatched junction bases numbered 3, after V lost 5 bases and J lost 4 bases. The CDR3 spans 15 residues. CDR3 bases: TGCGCCAGCAGCTACGGACTAGCGGGATACAATGAGCAGTTCTTC. Protein product: CASSYGLAGYNEQFF.

The chain combines TRBV19 with TRBJ2-6; D is undetermined. This CDR3 is built from 15 residues. Deletions cut 3 bases from V and 0 bases from J, with 6 bases between. CDR1 and CDR2 from the germline V gene are LNHDA and SQIVND (reference sequence). CDR3 nucleotides: TGTGCCAGTAGTATGGATATCTCTGGGGCCAACGTCCTGACTTTC. Protein product: CASSMDISGANVLTF.

This clone was seen more than once but under ten times. The J gene is TRBJ1-5, the V gene TRBV13; a weak D match, TRBD1 (6 bases). The CDR3 covers 14 residues. The V gene lost 0 bases and the J gene lost 6 bases, with 9 bases spanning the gap. Germline lookup yields CDR1 PRHDT and CDR2 FYEKMQ (reference sequence). The CDR3 loop reads CASSLGQGVQPQHF. CDR3 DNA sequence: TGTGCCAGCAGCTTAGGACAGGGTGTTCAGCCCCAGCATTTT.

This chain links TRBV5-8 with TRBJ2-1; 9 bases fit TRBD2. Per the germline V gene, CDR1 is SGHTS and CDR2 is YDEGEE. There are 18 residues in the CDR3. V shed 2 bases, J shed 1 base, and the junction held 10 bases outside the gene matches. DNA of the CDR3: TGTGCCAGCAGCTTTAGGGCGGGAGGGCCCGGGTCCTACAATGAGCAGTTCTTC. Its protein is CASSFRAGGPGSYNEQFF.

This rearrangement joins TRBV11-2 to TRBJ1-2; D not resolved. Per germline, CDR1 SGHAT and CDR2 FQNNGV. CDR3 length: 14 residues. V lost 5 bases to trimming and J lost 7 bases, with 17 bases between them. For the CDR3, the DNA is TGTGCCAGCAGCCCGAATTGGGGAGTGGGTGGCTACACCTTC. This gives the protein CASSPNWGVGGYTF.

This clone turned up a few times. The rearrangement joins TRBV7-8 to TRBJ1-5; D ambiguous. Deletions cut 3 bases from V and 4 bases from J, with 7 bases between. CDR3 length: 13 amino acids. Germline loops: CDR1 SGHVS, CDR2 FQNEAQ. The CDR3 protein is CASSFSPNQPQHF. In DNA form, the CDR3 reads TGTGCCAGCAGCTTTTCCCCAAATCAGCCCCAGCATTTT.

This clone was seen a single time. The J gene is TRBJ1-4, the V gene TRBV7-8; the D is unclear. V dropped 4 bases and J dropped 5 bases, with 8 bases sitting between them. Germline CDR1 reads SGHVS; CDR2 reads FQNEAQ. This CDR3 has 13 residues. The CDR3 is CASSSRENEKLFF. The CDR3 DNA reads as TGTGCCAGCAGCTCCCGGGAAAATGAAAAACTGTTTTTT.

CDR3 residues: CASSFGTESPETQYF. CDR3 sequence (DNA): TGTGCCAGCAGTTTCGGGACAGAGAGCCCGGAGACCCAGTACTTC. The chain combines TRBV28 with TRBJ2-5, with 7 nucleotides matching TRBD1. The CDR3 has 15 residues. Germline V CDR1 and CDR2: MDHEN, SYDVKM. J was trimmed by 5 bases and V by 3 bases; bases with no gene match: 9. The full variable domain, completed using reference TRBV28 and TRBJ2-5, is DVKVTQSSRYLVKRTGEKVFLECVQDMDHENMFWYRQDPGLGLRLIYFSYDVKMKEKGDIPEGYSVSREKKERFSLILESASTNQTSMYLCASSFGTESPETQYFGPGTRLLVL.

The J gene is TRBJ2-2, the V gene TRBV19; D is ambiguous. The CDR3 has 12 residues. V was pared by 5 bases and J by 6 bases, with 7 bases between. CDR1 is LNHDA, CDR2 SQIVND, per germline (reference sequence). The CDR3 DNA is TGTGCCAGTAGTTCGTGGTCCGGGGAGCTGTTTTTT. This encodes CASSSWSGELFF.

This clone was detected only once. This rearrangement joins TRBV19 to TRBJ2-1, with D unresolved. Germline loops: CDR1 LNHDA, CDR2 SQIVND (reference sequence). This CDR3 is 15 amino acids long. With 4 bases removed from V and 6 bases from J, the gap between germline ends came to 16 bases. The CDR3 reads CASSTPSDGPNEQFF. The CDR3 nucleotides are TGTGCCAGTAGTACCCCTTCGGACGGGCCCAATGAGCAGTTCTTC.

The rearrangement links TRBV21-1 to TRBJ2-5; TRBD1, the table's D call, was not compared with the DNA. TRBV21-1 is shown as a pseudogene. The CDR3 totals 14 residues. The CDR3 region has the DNA TGTGCCAGCAGCCCGACAGGGGGCGAGGAGACCCAGTACTTC. Translation: CASSPTGGEETQYF.

The rearrangement joins TRBV11-2 to TRBJ2-3, with D tentatively TRBD1 (8 bases). The CDR3 runs to 16 residues. Germline CDR1 reads SGHAT; CDR2 reads FQNNGV. Trimming removed 4 bases from V and 0 bases from J, with 14 bases in between. CDR3 nucleotide sequence: TGTGCCAGCAGCTGGACAGGGAGGGGAAGCACAGATACGCAGTATTTT. Translating gives CASSWTGRGSTDTQYF. The variable domain in full, with the rest retrieved from reference TRBV11-2 and TRBJ2-3, is EAGVAQSPRYKIIEKRQSVAFWCNPISGHATLYWYQQILGQGPKLLIQFQNNGVVDDSQLPKDRFSAERLKGVDSTLKIQPAKLEDSAVYLCASSWTGRGSTDTQYFGPGTRLTVL.

The chain joins TRBV7-8 to TRBJ2-7, with a possible D match to TRBD1 (5 bases). Looked up from germline, CDR1 is SGHVS and CDR2 is FQNEAQ. This CDR3 contains 15 residues. V was trimmed by 6 bases and J by 1 base, leaving 16 bases between them. The CDR3 nucleotides are TGTGCCAGCAGACCTCAGGGCATTCTGTCCTACGAGCAGTACTTC. This codes for CASRPQGILSYEQYF.

The chain couples TRBV28 to TRBJ2-7; the D is unclear. V was cut by 7 bases and J by 0 bases, with 10 bases left in between. Germline CDR1 MDHEN, CDR2 SYDVKM. The CDR3 totals 13 residues. CDR3 sequence: CASTLDSSYEQYF. The CDR3 DNA reads as TGTGCCAGCACCCTAGATAGCTCCTACGAGCAGTACTTC.

The chain has TRBV28 and TRBJ2-2; 9 bases fit TRBD2. V lost 5 bases and J lost 0; bases outside the gene matches: 4. Germline CDR1 is MDHEN and CDR2 is SYDVKM. The CDR3 extends over 16 amino acids. The CDR3 bases are TGTGCCAGCAGTCGACTAGCGGAGGCGAACACCGGGGAGCTGTTTTTT. This sequence encodes CASSRLAEANTGELFF.

CDR3 coding DNA: TGCGCCAGCAGGAGCGGCGGGGGAGCCTACGAGCAGTACTTC. Translated, it gives CASRSGGGAYEQYF. The chain uses TRBV10-2 and TRBJ2-7; 7 bases align to TRBD2. The CDR3 length is 14 residues. Looked up from germline, CDR1 is WSHSY and CDR2 is SAAADI. After removal of 6 bases from V and 2 bases from J, the junction contained 7 bases not matched to a gene.

The V and J genes are TRBV7-8 and TRBJ2-7; D uncertain. In germline, CDR1 is SGHVS, CDR2 FQNEAQ. There are 13 residues in the CDR3. V shed 2 bases and J shed 3 bases, with 8 bases lying between them. This CDR3 is CASSLRLVYEQYF. The CDR3 DNA is TGTGCCAGCAGCTTACGACTTGTCTACGAGCAGTACTTC. The full variable domain, in which reference TRBV7-8 and TRBJ2-7 provide the parts outside the CDR3, is GAGVSQSPRYKVAKRGQDVALRCDPISGHVSLFWYQQALGQGPEFLTYFQNEAQLDKSGLPSDRFFAERPEGSVSTLKIQRTQQEDSAVYLCASSLRLVYEQYFGPGTRLTVT.

The rearrangement joins TRBV19 to TRBJ2-3, with D perhaps being TRBD1 or TRBD2 (5 bases each). Germline loops: CDR1 LNHDA, CDR2 SQIVND (reference sequence). V lost 4 bases, J lost 1 base, and 9 bases lay in between. The CDR3 sequence is 14 residues long. This chain's CDR3 is CASSTGTRTDTQYF. DNA of the CDR3: TGTGCCAGTAGTACGGGGACCCGCACAGATACGCAGTATTTT.

The V call is TRBV5-4, the J call TRBJ2-2; D may be TRBD1 or TRBD2 (5 bases each). With 4 bases removed from V and 7 bases from J, the gap between germline ends came to 11 bases. The CDR3 runs 13 residues. CDR1 is SGHNT and CDR2 is YYREEE in the germline V gene (reference sequence). CDR3 sequence reads: CASSHPGLGELFF. CDR3 nucleotides: TGTGCCAGCAGCCACCCGGGGCTCGGGGAGCTGTTTTTT.

The J gene is TRBJ1-5, the V gene TRBV28; D uncertain. The V end lost 7 bases, the J end lost 7 bases, and 14 bases lay between the germline ends. The CDR3 is 13 amino acids. The germline gives CDR1 MDHEN, CDR2 SYDVKM. CDR3 nucleotide sequence: TGTGCCAGCACGCCACCCTGGCTACAGCCCCAGCATTTT. Translation gives CASTPPWLQPQHF. The full variable domain, completed using reference TRBV28 and TRBJ1-5, is DVKVTQSSRYLVKRTGEKVFLECVQDMDHENMFWYRQDPGLGLRLIYFSYDVKMKEKGDIPEGYSVSREKKERFSLILESASTNQTSMYLCASTPPWLQPQHFGDGTRLSIL.

Concerning this clone itself: Other DNA sequences in this specimen translate into the identical CDR3. The J gene is TRBJ2-1, the V gene TRBV27, with TRBD1 as a possible D gene (6 bases). The V gene lost 6 bases and the J gene lost 7 bases, with 10 bases spanning the gap. The germline gives CDR1 MNHEY, CDR2 SMNVEV (reference sequence). The CDR3 runs to 12 residues. The CDR3 region is CASSLGGNEQFF. The CDR3, as DNA: TGTGCCAGCAGCCTAGGGGGTAATGAGCAGTTCTTC.